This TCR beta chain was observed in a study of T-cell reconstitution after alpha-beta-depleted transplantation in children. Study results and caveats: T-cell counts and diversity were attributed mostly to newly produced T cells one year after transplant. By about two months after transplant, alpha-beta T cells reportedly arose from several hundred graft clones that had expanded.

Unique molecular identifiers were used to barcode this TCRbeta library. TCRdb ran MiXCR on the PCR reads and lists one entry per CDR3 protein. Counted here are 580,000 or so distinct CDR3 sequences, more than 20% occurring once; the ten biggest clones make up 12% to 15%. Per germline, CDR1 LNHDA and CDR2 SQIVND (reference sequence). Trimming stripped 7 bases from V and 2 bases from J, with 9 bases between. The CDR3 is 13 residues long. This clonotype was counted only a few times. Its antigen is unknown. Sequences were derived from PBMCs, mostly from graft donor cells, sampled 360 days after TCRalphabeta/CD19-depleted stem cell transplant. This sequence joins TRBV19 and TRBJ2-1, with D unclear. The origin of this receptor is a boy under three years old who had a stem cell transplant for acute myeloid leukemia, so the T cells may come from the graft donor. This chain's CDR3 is CASTPGPYNEQFF. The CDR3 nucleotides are TGTGCCAGTACCCCAGGACCCTACAATGAGCAGTTCTTC.